One and the same sample provided the 30 T cell receptor beta chains below, sequenced in a study of T cell responses to AZD1222 COVID-19 vaccine. Using immunoSEQ multiplex PCR, the repertoire was profiled, and TCRdb retains in-frame clones only, with some absent. The profile shows about 130,000 clones, roughly nine tenths of them singletons. This specimen was peripheral blood, taken on day 0 of AZD1222 vaccination. These receptors were taken from an adult in good health.

V usage is TRBV6-6 and J usage is TRBJ2-7; 9 nucleotides line up with TRBD1. Germline lookup yields CDR1 MNHNY and CDR2 SVGAGI (reference sequence). J lost 3 bases, V lost 6 bases, and 3 bases had no gene match. CDR3 length: 13 amino acids. The CDR3 sequence is CASRGTGNYEQYF. CDR3 nucleotide sequence: TGTGCCAGCAGGGGGACAGGGAACTACGAGCAGTACTTC.

The genes are TRBV7-7 and TRBJ2-3; 7 bases align to TRBD2. The CDR3 loop spans 15 amino acids. Per germline, CDR1 SSHAT and CDR2 FNYEAQ (reference sequence). Germline trimming cut 2 bases from V and 2 bases from J; bases unmatched to any gene: 4. CDR3 in DNA: TGTGCCAGCAGCTTAACCGCGGGGGTCACAGATACGCAGTATTTT. Translated, it gives CASSLTAGVTDTQYF.

The chain is built from TRBV5-4 and TRBJ2-1; 10 bases line up with TRBD1. The CDR3 loop spans 14 amino acids. V shed 6 bases and J 6 bases; nucleotides not matched to a gene: 6. Germline V gene data show CDR1 as SGHNT and CDR2 as YYREEE (reference sequence). In nucleotides, the CDR3 is TGTGCCAGCACCTGGGACAGGGGACCCAATGAGCAGTTCTTC. Its translation is CASTWDRGPNEQFF.

The chain is built from TRBV5-1 and TRBJ2-1; TRBD1 or TRBD2 may be the D gene (5 bases each). Germline CDR1 reads SGHRS; CDR2 reads YFSETQ. V was clipped by 3 bases and J by 9 bases, with 10 bases between them. CDR3 length: 12 amino acids. The CDR3 loop is CASSSTRGEQFF. The CDR3, as DNA: TGCGCCAGCAGCTCGACGAGGGGTGAGCAGTTCTTC.

This clone was counted once. The chain recombines TRBV15 with TRBJ1-1; no clear D. The CDR3 has 14 amino acids. The germline V and J ends were trimmed by 3 bases and 5 bases, with 13 bases remaining between them. The germline V gene has CDR1 LNHNV and CDR2 YYDKDF (reference sequence). CDR3 sequence reads: CATSSAIVLTEAFF. Here the CDR3 DNA reads TGTGCCACCAGCAGTGCCATTGTATTGACTGAAGCTTTCTTT.

V is TRBV3-1 (or the pseudogene TRBV3-2) and J is TRBJ2-4; tentative D call: TRBD1 (7 bases). Germline CDR1 reads LGHDT; CDR2 reads YNNKEL (reference sequence). This CDR3 contains 15 residues. V lost 0 bases, J lost 6 bases, and 12 bases lay in between. In DNA, the CDR3 is TGTGCCAGCAGCCAAGATCGGGGGACAGTAAACATTCAGTACTTC. Its translation is CASSQDRGTVNIQYF.

This clone was seen once. V and J are TRBV4-3 and TRBJ1-1; 7 bases map to TRBD1. V lost 4 bases and J lost 4; bases outside the gene matches: 6. The CDR3 contains 14 residues. Germline V CDR1 and CDR2: LGHNA, YSLEER. The CDR3 DNA reads as TGCGCCAGCAGCCCGGGACAGTGGGGCACTGAAGCTTTCTTT. Amino acid sequence: CASSPGQWGTEAFF.

J is TRBJ1-4 and V is TRBV7-9; 8 nucleotides align to TRBD1. This CDR3 is built from 14 residues. CDR1 and CDR2 (germline): SEHNR, FQNEAQ (reference sequence). The V segment lost 4 bases and the J segment 7 bases; nucleotides outside the gene matches: 5. The CDR3 loop is CASSSGQAGEKLFF. The CDR3 coding sequence is TGTGCCAGCAGCTCGGGACAGGCGGGTGAAAAACTGTTTTTT. The whole variable domain, remainder taken from reference TRBV7-9 and TRBJ1-4, is DTGVSQNPRHKITKRGQNVTFRCDPISEHNRLYWYRQTLGQGPEFLTYFQNEAQLEKSRLLSDRFSAERPKGSFSTLEIQRTEQGDSAMYLCASSSGQAGEKLFFGSGTQLSVL.

The genes are TRBV14 and TRBJ1-1, with D unclear. CDR3 size: 16 residues. Trimming cost V 4 bases and J 0 bases, with 15 bases left between them. CDR1 and CDR2 from the germline V gene are SGHDN and FVKESK. In DNA form, the CDR3 reads TGTGCCAGCAGCCCCCCTCGGAGGGAAATGAACACTGAAGCTTTCTTT. This sequence encodes CASSPPRREMNTEAFF. Looking up the rest from reference TRBV14 and TRBJ1-1 gives the full variable domain: EAGVTQFPSHSVIEKGQTVTLRCDPISGHDNLYWYRRVMGKEIKFLLHFVKESKQDESGMPNNRFLAERTGGTYSTLKVQPAELEDSGVYFCASSPPRREMNTEAFFGQGTRLTVV.

The V call is TRBV18, the J call TRBJ2-5, with a tentative D call TRBD1 (6 bases). V gave up 6 bases and J gave up 2 bases, with 10 bases separating them. CDR1 and CDR2 from the germline V gene are KGHSH and LQKENI. The CDR3 has 13 amino acids. The CDR3, as DNA: TGTGCCAGCTCGGACAGAACTCAAGAGACCCAGTACTTC. It yields the protein CASSDRTQETQYF.

The CDR3 region is CASSVSGVGVNEQFF. The CDR3 DNA reads as TGTGCCAGCAGTGTAAGCGGGGTTGGGGTCAATGAGCAGTTCTTC. V gene TRBV6-6 combines with J gene TRBJ2-1; 7 positions match TRBD2. Losses at the gene ends were 5 bases for V and 6 bases for J; bases not matched to a gene: 10. The CDR3 loop spans 15 amino acids. The germline gives CDR1 MNHNY, CDR2 SVGAGI (reference sequence).

The V and J genes are TRBV4-2 and TRBJ1-5, with 7 bases identical to TRBD1. The germline CDR1 and CDR2 sequences are LGHNA and YNFKEQ. The V gene end was trimmed by 5 bases and the J gene end by 6 bases; junction bases not matched to a gene: 22. This CDR3 is 19 amino acids long. CDR3 amino acids: CASSKQGSIGTAPSQPQHF. The CDR3 DNA reads TGTGCCAGCAGCAAGCAAGGATCTATCGGGACAGCACCATCTCAGCCCCAGCATTTT.

The chain links TRBV12-3 or TRBV12-4 to TRBJ1-1; 7 positions match TRBD1. The CDR3 sequence is 13 residues long. The J segment lost 8 bases and the V segment lost 5 bases, leaving 8 bases of the junction unmatched. The CDR3 nucleotides read TGTGCCAGCAGTCCCCCGGGACAGCGAGAAGCTTTCTTT. The encoded protein is CASSPPGQREAFF.

This rearrangement joins TRBV15 to TRBJ2-1; D is possibly TRBD1 (6 bases). Germline assignment: CDR1 LNHNV and CDR2 YYDKDF (reference sequence). V was clipped by 3 bases and J by 8 bases, with 14 bases between them. The CDR3 is 14 amino acids. This chain's CDR3 is CATSSVLKGDEQFF. The CDR3 DNA reads as TGTGCCACCAGCAGTGTCCTAAAGGGGGATGAGCAGTTCTTC.

The rearrangement joins TRBV30 to TRBJ2-1; 8 bases match TRBD2. The germline CDR1 and CDR2 sequences are GTSNPN and SVGIG (reference sequence). V shed 3 bases and J 4 bases; nucleotides not matched to a gene: 17. The CDR3 runs 18 residues. CDR3 sequence (DNA): TGTGCCTGGAGGTCTCCCTTGGCGGGGGGTCGACTTTACAATGAGCAGTTCTTC. It codes for CAWRSPLAGGRLYNEQFF.

The rearrangement links TRBV5-4 to TRBJ1-1; D is unclear. The CDR3 is made up of 16 amino acids. CDR1 is SGHNT and CDR2 is YYREEE in the germline V gene (reference sequence). V lost 4 bases and J 1 base, leaving 17 bases between the germline ends. CDR3 in amino acids: CASSLGIGRTNTEAFF. The CDR3 bases are TGTGCCAGCAGCCTGGGTATAGGACGGACGAACACTGAAGCTTTCTTT.

The chain links TRBV29-1 to TRBJ1-2; D remains ambiguous. Trimming took 3 bases from V and 8 from J, leaving 22 bases between them. Germline CDR1 reads SQVTM; CDR2 reads ANQGSEA. The CDR3 spans 15 residues. The CDR3 bases are TGCAGCGTTGACTTTGGCCCCATTGGAGGTCGGGGCTACACCTTC. As protein: CSVDFGPIGGRGYTF.

V usage is TRBV7-9 and J usage is TRBJ1-4; D not certain. Looked up from germline, CDR1 is SEHNR and CDR2 is FQNEAQ (reference sequence). The CDR3 runs 15 residues. Trimming took off 0 bases at V and 4 bases at J, with 9 bases between the two ends. The CDR3 coding sequence is TGTGCCAGCAGCTTAGCTGGGCAGTATAATGAAAAACTGTTTTTT. Translating gives CASSLAGQYNEKLFF.

The chain is built from TRBV6-5 and TRBJ2-7, with 7 bases identical to TRBD2. This CDR3 spans 10 amino acids. Germline V lookup: CDR1 MNHEY, CDR2 SVGAGI. The CDR3 region has the DNA TGTGGGGCGGGGAGGGTCGAGCAGTACTTC. It encodes CGAGRVEQYF.

V usage is TRBV7-9 and J usage is TRBJ2-3; possibly TRBD2 for D (5 bases). CDR3 length: 17 residues. Germline V gene data show CDR1 as SEHNR and CDR2 as FQNEAQ (reference sequence). The ends were cut back, 1 base at V and 7 bases at J, with 21 bases in the middle. The CDR3 bases are TGTGCCAGCAGCTTAGGAAGGCTAAGGCAGGACGGGAATACGCAGTATTTT. It translates to CASSLGRLRQDGNTQYF.

The CDR3 region is CASSFDDEQFF. The CDR3 DNA is TGTGCCAGCAGTTTTGACGATGAGCAGTTCTTC. This chain connects TRBV5-6 to TRBJ2-1; no reliable D call. The CDR3 is 11 amino acids. Germline assignment: CDR1 SGHDT and CDR2 YYEEEE. V was trimmed by 5 bases and J by 8 bases, leaving 8 bases between them.

This chain joins TRBV4-1 and TRBJ1-2, with D possibly matching TRBD1 (6 bases). The CDR3 loop spans 15 amino acids. Between the trimmed V and J ends, which lost 0 bases and 2 bases, there was a span of 10 bases. CDR1 and CDR2 (germline): MGHRA, YSYEKL. The CDR3 nucleotides read TGCGCCAGCAGCCAAGATAGGGGGGCGAACTATGGCTACACCTTC. It translates to CASSQDRGANYGYTF.

CDR3 loop: CASRGAGGPDTQYF. CDR3 DNA: TGCGCCAGCAGGGGCGCGGGGGGTCCTGATACGCAGTATTTT. The chain links TRBV10-1 to TRBJ2-3; 8 nucleotides align to TRBD2. CDR1 is WNHNN and CDR2 is SYGVQD in the germline V gene (reference sequence). The CDR3 sequence is 14 residues long. V lost 6 bases and J lost 6; bases outside the gene matches: 8.

The chain uses TRBV9 and TRBJ2-2, with 9 positions matching TRBD2. Germline lookup yields CDR1 SGDLS and CDR2 YYNGEE. V was pared by 0 bases and J by 5 bases, with 2 bases of the junction left unmatched. CDR3 size: 15 residues. CDR3 DNA: TGTGCCAGCAGCGTAGGCGGGGGGGCGACCGGGGAGCTGTTTTTT. Protein product: CASSVGGGATGELFF.

This rearrangement joins TRBV9 to TRBJ2-1; D gene unclear. CDR1 and CDR2 from the germline V gene are SGDLS and YYNGEE. There are 14 residues in the CDR3. The V and J ends lost 2 bases and 6 bases respectively, with 12 bases between them. The CDR3 reads CASSVGPEPNEQFF. The CDR3 nucleotides are TGTGCCAGCAGCGTCGGCCCAGAACCCAATGAGCAGTTCTTC.

This chain links TRBV7-8 with TRBJ1-1; 9 positions match TRBD1. The germline V gene has CDR1 SGHVS and CDR2 FQNEAQ. The CDR3 spans 19 residues. The junction had 17 bases not matched to a gene; V was cut back by 1 base and J by 5 bases. This chain's CDR3 is CASSLGGGWGDRVATEAFF. CDR3 nucleotide sequence: TGTGCCAGCAGCTTAGGAGGGGGTTGGGGGGACAGGGTAGCAACTGAAGCTTTCTTT.

This sequence joins TRBV7-9 and TRBJ1-5; a possible D gene is TRBD1 (5 bases). CDR3 length equals 13 residues. V gave up 10 bases and J gave up 1 base, with 11 bases separating them. Germline lookup yields CDR1 SEHNR and CDR2 FQNEAQ (reference sequence). CDR3 protein: CAICRDSNQPQHF. The CDR3 DNA sequence: TGTGCCATCTGTAGGGACAGCAATCAGCCCCAGCATTTT. The full variable domain, rest sourced from reference TRBV7-9 and TRBJ1-5, is DTGVSQNPRHKITKRGQNVTFRCDPISEHNRLYWYRQTLGQGPEFLTYFQNEAQLEKSRLLSDRFSAERPKGSFSTLEIQRTEQGDSAMYLCAICRDSNQPQHFGDGTRLSIL.

The genes are TRBV9 and TRBJ1-2; tentatively, D is TRBD1 (5 bases). The germline V and J ends were trimmed by 0 bases and 4 bases, with 13 bases remaining between them. Germline CDR1 and CDR2: SGDLS and YYNGEE. The CDR3 contains 15 residues. CDR3 DNA sequence: TGTGCCAGCAGCGTAGGAGGCGCTGGGGGCTATGGCTACACCTTC. Its protein is CASSVGGAGGYGYTF.

This clone came up once. The V and J genes are TRBV9 and TRBJ1-2, with D possibly TRBD1 on 6 matching bases. CDR1 and CDR2 from the germline V gene are SGDLS and YYNGEE. The CDR3 is 18 amino acids. Deletions cut 0 bases from V and 4 bases from J, with 22 bases between. The CDR3 region has the DNA TGTGCCAGCAGCGTAGACCACCTTGGGGCCCAGGGGCCCTATGGCTACACCTTC. Residues: CASSVDHLGAQGPYGYTF. The complete variable domain, with remaining parts taken from reference TRBV9 and TRBJ1-2, reads DSGVTQTPKHLITATGQRVTLRCSPRSGDLSVYWYQQSLDQGLQFLIQYYNGEERAKGNILERFSAQQFPDLHSELNLSSLELGDSALYFCASSVDHLGAQGPYGYTFGSGTRLTVV.

This chain connects TRBV9 to TRBJ2-1; the match to TRBD2 covers 11 bases. Germline assignment: CDR1 SGDLS and CDR2 YYNGEE. The junction had 4 bases not matched to a gene; V was cut back by 0 bases and J by 5 bases. The CDR3 consists of 16 residues. The CDR3 nucleotides are TGTGCCAGCAGCGTAGGAGGGACTAGCGGCCACAATGAGCAGTTCTTC. Translated: CASSVGGTSGHNEQFF.